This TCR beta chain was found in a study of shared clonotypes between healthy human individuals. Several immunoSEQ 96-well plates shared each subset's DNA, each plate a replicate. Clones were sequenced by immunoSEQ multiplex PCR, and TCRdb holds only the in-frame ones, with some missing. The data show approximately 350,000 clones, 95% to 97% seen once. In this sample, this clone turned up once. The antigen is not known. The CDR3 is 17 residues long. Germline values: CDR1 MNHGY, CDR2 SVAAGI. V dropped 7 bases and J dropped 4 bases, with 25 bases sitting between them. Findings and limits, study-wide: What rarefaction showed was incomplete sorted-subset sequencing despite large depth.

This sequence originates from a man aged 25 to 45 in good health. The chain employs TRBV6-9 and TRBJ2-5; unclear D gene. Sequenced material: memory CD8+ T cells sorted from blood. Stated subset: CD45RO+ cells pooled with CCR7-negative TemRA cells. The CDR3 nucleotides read TGTGCCAGCAACGACCCCCTCGACTGTCGGTTCGGAGAGACCCAGTACTTC. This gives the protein CASNDPLDCRFGETQYF.